The rows below give T cell receptor beta chains drawn from one sample of a study of cytomegalovirus exposure and HLA in healthy donors. Data came from immunoSEQ multiplex PCR; TCRdb stores just in-frame clones and leaves some out. The profile shows about 360,000 clones, about nine tenths of them singletons. The sequenced sample was PBMCs. These receptors were taken from a woman between 18 and 29 years old in good health and CMV-seronegative. CDR3s leave out the opening cysteine and the closing phenylalanine or tryptophan.

V gene: TRBV9
CDR3 protein: ASSLWGGPANTEAF

V gene: TRBV27
CDR3 protein: ASSLSPSRYNEQF

V gene: TRBV10-3
CDR3 protein: AISPWGGDTEAF

V gene: TRBV30
CDR3 protein: ASTIPRDEDTQY

V gene: TRBV29-1
CDR3 protein: SVESVYEQY

V gene: TRBV27
CDR3 protein: ASRYWDREGEKLF

V gene: TRBV7-9
CDR3 protein: ASSLGPGSNYGYT

V gene: TRBV29-1
CDR3 protein: SVERQGIDYGYT

V gene: TRBV6-1
CDR3 protein: ATSRGRGNGYT

V gene: TRBV18
CDR3 protein: ASSPLGQGSATEAF

V gene: TRBV19
CDR3 protein: ASGLAAAYEQY

V gene: TRBV30
CDR3 protein: AWSAGGEAF

V gene: TRBV29-1
CDR3 protein: SVTGHANTEAF

V gene: TRBV7-2
CDR3 protein: ASSLVRTGPYEQY

V gene: TRBV28
CDR3 protein: ASSRVLAGVGKTQY

V gene: TRBV27
CDR3 protein: ASSPTGGGIYGYT

V gene: TRBV11-2
CDR3 protein: ASSLVQGNFYGYT

V gene: TRBV6-4
CDR3 protein: ASSDGDTGELF

V gene: TRBV30
CDR3 protein: AWSTNRGGYT

V gene: TRBV7-6
CDR3 protein: ASSLLQGEPY

V gene: TRBV28
CDR3 protein: ASSLYEGGAGMETQY

V gene: TRBV2
CDR3 protein: ASSPPSGKQY

V gene: TRBV13
CDR3 protein: ASSLGGGRRSNTEAF

V gene: TRBV6-5
CDR3 protein: ASSYFGTGAAGELF

V gene: TRBV5-4
CDR3 protein: ASSWTGVGEQF

V gene: TRBV27
CDR3 protein: ASSSSLGPTDTQY

V gene: TRBV7-9
CDR3 protein: ASSGDRWAEAF

V gene: TRBV19
CDR3 protein: ASHEATGYT

V gene: TRBV12-5
CDR3 protein: ASGPGQSLSSYNEQF

V gene: TRBV11-2
CDR3 protein: ASSFGRKNEKLF

V gene: TRBV30
CDR3 protein: AWRSDRTNTGELF

V gene: TRBV5-1
CDR3 protein: ASTETDYGYT

V gene: TRBV11-3
CDR3 protein: ASRTDRVRNTEAF

V gene: TRBV28
CDR3 protein: ASSRRRGGTGELF

V gene: TRBV30
CDR3 protein: AWSGLAASYNEQF

V gene: TRBV7-6
CDR3 protein: ASSLPGSQEFDYT

V gene: TRBV25-1
CDR3 protein: ASSEAGRFNNEQF

V gene: TRBV4-1
CDR3 protein: ASSLTAYGGGNTIY

V gene: TRBV4-1
CDR3 protein: ASSQRTGGQEQY

V gene: TRBV9
CDR3 protein: ASSVGGHRYYEQY

V gene: TRBV14
CDR3 protein: ASSQGALAGRAYNEQF

V gene: TRBV7-9
CDR3 protein: ASTLGTADYGYT

V gene: TRBV6-1
CDR3 protein: ASVGQDRYGYT

V gene: TRBV7-2
CDR3 protein: ASSFWGRGYT

V gene: TRBV14
CDR3 protein: ASSPGRAGTEY

V gene: TRBV2
CDR3 protein: ASERGSYEQY

V gene: TRBV4-1
CDR3 protein: ASSQPRGANEKLF

V gene: TRBV6-6
CDR3 protein: ASSYPGDTEAF

V gene: TRBV5-1
CDR3 protein: ASSLTGGRSGNTIY

V gene: TRBV2
CDR3 protein: ASSTSGGATDTQY

V gene: TRBV7-9
CDR3 protein: ASSPAYSGNEQF

V gene: TRBV11-1
CDR3 protein: ASSQLGQGDTEAF

V gene: TRBV28
CDR3 protein: ASSAFFRIVADTQY